The table lists the clone carrying this TCR beta chain with a few counts. This entry belongs to a study of T cells in tumors after PD-1 blockade. The germline V gene encodes CDR1 GTSNPN and CDR2 SVGIG (reference sequence). The V end was cut by 5 bases, the J end by 6 bases, with 14 bases between. The CDR3 runs to 12 residues. Using immunoSEQ multiplex PCR, the repertoire was profiled, and TCRdb retains in-frame clones only, with some absent. The sample carries about 13,000 clones, 55% to 80% recorded once. The V gene is TRBV30, the J gene TRBJ2-7; the D gene is possibly TRBD1 (6 bases). The input for sequencing was tumor tissue, taken before anti-PD-1 treatment. The receptor comes from a human donor with cutaneous squamous cell carcinoma. The CDR3 region is CAWARGLLEQYF. Here the CDR3 DNA reads TGTGCCTGGGCCAGGGGCCTTCTCGAGCAGTACTTC.